Below are 30 T cell receptor beta chains sequenced from a single sample in a study of cytomegalovirus exposure and HLA in healthy donors. Both 60 Vbeta primers and 13 Jbeta primers went into the PCR. Clones were sequenced by immunoSEQ multiplex PCR, and TCRdb holds only the in-frame ones, with some missing. The sample includes around 160,000 clones, approximately 75% of them seen just once. Sequencing was carried out using PBMCs. The receptor set was obtained from a man over 45 in good health and CMV-seropositive.

This clone was recorded once. V and J are TRBV7-9 and TRBJ1-2, with D hard to call. Germline CDR1 and CDR2: SEHNR and FQNEAQ (reference sequence). Trimming left V 1 base short and J 1 base short, with 10 bases between. This CDR3 comprises 15 residues. CDR3 region: CASSLEIGLNYGYTF. The CDR3 bases are TGTGCCAGCAGCTTAGAGATCGGTCTTAACTATGGCTACACCTTC.

This chain links TRBV5-1 with TRBJ2-3, with 14 nucleotides matching TRBD2. This CDR3 has 16 amino acids. Germline V gives CDR1 SGHRS, CDR2 YFSETQ. After removal of 6 bases from V and 6 bases from J, the junction contained 9 bases not matched to a gene. Here the CDR3 reads CASTLTSGGALDTQYF. CDR3 in DNA: TGCGCCAGCACTCTGACTAGCGGGGGGGCTTTGGATACGCAGTATTTT.

The J gene is TRBJ2-7, the V gene TRBV18, with 10 nucleotides matching TRBD1. The CDR3 covers 14 residues. Germline V gives CDR1 KGHSH, CDR2 LQKENI. V gave up 3 bases and J gave up 4 bases; unmatched junction bases: 3. In DNA, the CDR3 is TGTGCCAGCTCACCCCGACAGGGGGCGTACGAGCAGTACTTC. Protein product: CASSPRQGAYEQYF.

The chain couples TRBV4-3 to TRBJ2-3; 11 bases fit TRBD2. J was trimmed by 0 bases and V by 0 bases; bases with no gene match: 8. The CDR3 runs 19 residues. Germline CDR1 LGHNA, CDR2 YSLEER. In DNA, the CDR3 is TGCGCCAGCAGCCAAGAACTAGCGGGGGCCCTTTTTAGCACAGATACGCAGTATTTT. This translates into CASSQELAGALFSTDTQYF.

The chain joins TRBV6-1 to TRBJ1-1; perhaps TRBD1 as D (6 bases). The CDR3 covers 12 residues. Looked up from germline, CDR1 is MNHNS and CDR2 is SASEGT. Between the trimmed V and J ends, which lost 9 bases and 5 bases, there was a span of 13 bases. Here the CDR3 DNA reads TGTGCCAGTGAACAGGGAGATACTGAAGCTTTCTTT. The encoded protein is CASEQGDTEAFF.

In this sample, this clone turned up a few times. Within the sample, other DNA sequences also encode this same CDR3. The chain joins TRBV27 to TRBJ2-5; the match to TRBD2 covers 14 bases. The CDR3 length is 16 residues. Losses at the gene ends were 3 bases for V and 5 bases for J; bases not matched to a gene: 5. Per germline, CDR1 MNHEY and CDR2 SMNVEV (reference sequence). The CDR3 reads CASSLTSGGAGETQYF. Here the CDR3 DNA reads TGTGCCAGCAGTTTGACTAGCGGGGGGGCCGGCGAGACCCAGTACTTC.

V usage is TRBV7-8 and J usage is TRBJ2-7, with 15 bases aligning to TRBD2. The CDR3 sequence is 18 residues long. The germline CDR1 and CDR2 sequences are SGHVS and FQNEAQ. J lost 4 bases, V lost 0 bases, and 7 bases had no gene match. CDR3 sequence: CASSLAVGTSGGKYEQYF. The CDR3 nucleotides are TGTGCCAGCAGCTTAGCCGTCGGGACTAGCGGGGGGAAGTACGAGCAGTACTTC.

The chain employs TRBV19 and TRBJ2-1; tentatively, D is TRBD2 (7 bases). The V and J ends lost 1 base and 0 bases respectively, with 13 bases between them. The CDR3 contains 17 residues. The V gene's germline CDR1 is LNHDA and CDR2 SQIVND (reference sequence). The CDR3 reads CASSIGGAGVSYNEQFF. In DNA, the CDR3 is TGTGCCAGTAGTATAGGGGGGGCGGGGGTCTCCTACAATGAGCAGTTCTTC. Full variable domain (remainder filled in from reference TRBV19 and TRBJ2-1): DGGITQSPKYLFRKEGQNVTLSCEQNLNHDAMYWYRQDPGQGLRLIYYSQIVNDFQKGDIAEGYSVSREKKESFPLTVTSAQKNPTAFYLCASSIGGAGVSYNEQFFGPGTRLTVL.

V is TRBV5-6 and J is TRBJ1-1; D is undetermined. With 2 bases removed from V and 7 bases from J, the gap between germline ends came to 6 bases. The CDR3 length is 11 residues. Germline CDR1 is SGHDT and CDR2 is YYEEEE. The CDR3 loop reads CASSLRDEAFF. DNA of the CDR3: TGTGCCAGCAGCTTACGGGATGAAGCTTTCTTT.

J is TRBJ1-1 and V is TRBV7-2; 7 nucleotides align to TRBD1. With 3 bases clipped from V and 5 bases from J, the junction kept 15 bases outside the gene matches. The CDR3 has 17 residues. CDR1 and CDR2 (germline): SGHTA, FQGNSA. Here the CDR3 DNA reads TGTGCCAGCAGCTTGGGCGGGACAGCCATGGGGATAACTGAAGCTTTCTTT. Encoded protein: CASSLGGTAMGITEAFF.

The chain uses TRBV4-3 and TRBJ2-1; TRBD2 is a possible D gene (6 bases). CDR1 is LGHNA, CDR2 YSLEER, per germline. The ends were cut back, 1 base at V and 5 bases at J, with 15 bases in the middle. CDR3 length: 16 amino acids. CDR3 amino acids: CASSQVGTPRDNEQFF. DNA for the CDR3: TGCGCCAGCAGCCAAGTGGGGACTCCGCGCGACAATGAGCAGTTCTTC.

The CDR3 DNA is TGTGCCAGCAGCCAGGGCGGCGCGGGGGGCACCTACAATGAGCAGTTCTTC. As protein: CASSQGGAGGTYNEQFF. The V and J genes are TRBV4-2 and TRBJ2-1; 8 nucleotides line up with TRBD2. CDR1 is LGHNA and CDR2 is YNFKEQ in the germline V gene. Trimming took 3 bases from V and 2 from J; bases not matched to a gene: 9. CDR3 length: 17 residues.

The V and J genes are TRBV5-1 and TRBJ1-2, with TRBD1 identical over 9 bases. Germline loops: CDR1 SGHRS, CDR2 YFSETQ. The CDR3 consists of 14 residues. The V and J ends lost 4 bases and 8 bases, in that order; junction bases with no gene match: 9. The CDR3 sequence is CASSPGQGEGGYTF. The CDR3 DNA is TGCGCCAGCAGCCCGGGACAGGGAGAAGGAGGCTACACCTTC.

A few counts support this clone. The chain carries TRBV13 and TRBJ2-1; the match to TRBD2 covers 14 bases. Germline V gene data show CDR1 as PRHDT and CDR2 as FYEKMQ (reference sequence). The CDR3 contains 16 residues. The J segment lost 6 bases and the V segment lost 0 bases, leaving 1 base of the junction unmatched. The CDR3 bases are TGTGCCAGCAGCTTAGGGGGACTAGCGGGGGTCAATGAGCAGTTCTTC. It yields the protein CASSLGGLAGVNEQFF.

The chain combines TRBV5-1 with TRBJ2-5; D may be TRBD2 (6 bases). This CDR3 region has 13 residues. Germline V gene lookup returns CDR1 SGHRS and CDR2 YFSETQ. Trimming removed 0 bases from V and 5 bases from J, with 8 bases in between. This CDR3 is CASSLGGGETQYF. The CDR3 DNA follows: TGCGCCAGCAGCTTGGGAGGAGGGGAGACCCAGTACTTC.

The chain links TRBV4-1 to TRBJ1-6; TRBD1 matches at 11 bases. In germline, CDR1 is MGHRA, CDR2 YSYEKL. This CDR3 comprises 14 residues. Losses at the gene ends were 5 bases for V and 7 bases for J; bases not matched to a gene: 1. CDR3 nucleotide sequence: TGCGCCAGCAGCGGACAGGGGGCCAATTCACCCCTCCACTTT. Translated, it gives CASSGQGANSPLHF.

The rearrangement joins TRBV7-3 to TRBJ2-3, with no clear D. CDR3 length: 15 amino acids. CDR1 and CDR2 (germline): SGHTA, FQGTGA. With 2 bases removed from V and 2 bases from J, the gap between germline ends came to 11 bases. This CDR3 is CASSLLQAYTDTQYF. CDR3 nucleotides: TGTGCCAGCAGCTTACTGCAGGCATACACAGATACGCAGTATTTT.

The V gene is TRBV27, the J gene TRBJ2-6; D may be TRBD1 (6 bases). CDR3 length: 16 amino acids. Germline CDR1 reads MNHEY; CDR2 reads SMNVEV (reference sequence). The V end was cut by 5 bases, the J end by 13 bases, with 24 bases between. Here the CDR3 DNA reads TGTGCCAGCAGTGACATAGGGGACACCCCGTGGTTTGTCCTGACTTTC. Translating it yields CASSDIGDTPWFVLTF.

Notes on this clone: Mismatch with germline at one junction end may stem from a read error. This chain joins TRBV4-1 and TRBJ1-2, with D possibly TRBD1 on 6 matching bases. Germline V gene lookup returns CDR1 MGHRA and CDR2 YSYEKL. This CDR3 contains 13 residues. CDR3 sequence reads: CASSEDPGAGYTF. CDR3 DNA sequence: TGCGCCAGCAGCGAAGACCCAGGGGCTGGCTACACCTTC.

J is TRBJ1-1 and V is TRBV4-2; D is perhaps TRBD1 (5 bases). V dropped 0 bases and J dropped 4 bases, with 9 bases sitting between them. CDR1 LGHNA and CDR2 YNFKEQ come from the germline V gene. The CDR3 extends over 14 amino acids. The CDR3 loop is CASSQDGHSTEAFF. CDR3 DNA: TGTGCCAGCAGCCAAGATGGACACAGCACTGAAGCTTTCTTT.

V is TRBV7-9 and J is TRBJ2-7, with D possibly TRBD2 on 5 matching bases. Trimming took off 3 bases at V and 2 bases at J, with 5 bases between the two ends. The CDR3 covers 12 residues. Germline CDR1 reads SEHNR; CDR2 reads FQNEAQ (reference sequence). The CDR3 sequence: CASSFGAYEQYF. DNA for the CDR3: TGTGCCAGCAGCTTCGGGGCCTACGAGCAGTACTTC.

The rearrangement links TRBV5-1 to TRBJ2-5; 9 positions agree with TRBD1. J gave up 2 bases and V 1 base, and 3 bases lay outside the gene matches. Germline V gene sequence: CDR1 SGHRS, CDR2 YFSETQ. The CDR3 contains 15 residues. The chain's CDR3 is CASSLTDRGQETQYF. The CDR3, as DNA: TGCGCCAGCAGCTTGACCGACAGGGGGCAAGAGACCCAGTACTTC.

CDR3 amino acids: CASSEARGGFQETQYF. The CDR3 DNA sequence: TGTGCCAGCAGTGAAGCGAGGGGGGGATTTCAAGAGACCCAGTACTTC. The rearrangement uses TRBV6-1 and TRBJ2-5; D is perhaps TRBD2 (7 bases). This CDR3 is built from 16 residues. The germline V gene encodes CDR1 MNHNS and CDR2 SASEGT. The V end lost 0 bases, the J end lost 2 bases, and 13 bases lay between the germline ends.

This clone was detected only once. The gene calls are TRBV4-2 and TRBJ2-4; possibly TRBD2 for D (6 bases). Deletions cut 2 bases from V and 5 bases from J, with 10 bases between. The CDR3 is 14 residues long. The germline gives CDR1 LGHNA, CDR2 YNFKEQ. The DNA of the CDR3 is TGTGCCAGCAGCCAAACCCCTAGCGAAAACATTCAGTACTTC. Translating gives CASSQTPSENIQYF.

Only a few counts were recorded for this clone. This chain connects TRBV11-2 to TRBJ1-1, with D unclear. Trimming left V 0 bases short and J 0 bases short, with 14 bases between. Germline CDR1 reads SGHAT; CDR2 reads FQNNGV. The CDR3 totals 17 residues. The CDR3 sequence: CASSLDLGRLLNTEAFF. CDR3 bases: TGTGCCAGCAGCTTAGATTTAGGCAGACTCCTGAACACTGAAGCTTTCTTT.

The V and J genes are TRBV19 and TRBJ1-5; 9 nucleotides match TRBD1. The CDR3 runs to 15 residues. CDR1 and CDR2 from the germline V gene are LNHDA and SQIVND (reference sequence). Unmatched junction bases numbered 3, after V lost 4 bases and J lost 2 bases. CDR3 in amino acids: CASSTGTGRNQPQHF. CDR3 bases: TGTGCCAGTAGTACCGGGACAGGGCGCAATCAGCCCCAGCATTTT. Variable domain in full (rest from reference TRBV19 and TRBJ1-5): DGGITQSPKYLFRKEGQNVTLSCEQNLNHDAMYWYRQDPGQGLRLIYYSQIVNDFQKGDIAEGYSVSREKKESFPLTVTSAQKNPTAFYLCASSTGTGRNQPQHFGDGTRLSIL.

With respect to this clone: At one end the junction does not follow the germline gene, possibly because of a read error. The chain carries TRBV6-1 and TRBJ1-2, with D perhaps TRBD1 (5 bases). Per germline, CDR1 MNHNS and CDR2 SASEGT. CDR3 length: 16 residues. The CDR3 is CASSEGVGGTTYGYTF. In nucleotides, the CDR3 is TGTGCCAGCAGCGAAGGGGTTGGAGGCACAACTTATGGCTACACCTTC.

The V gene is TRBV6-1, the J gene TRBJ1-2; 10 positions match TRBD1. The CDR3 totals 14 residues. Unmatched junction bases numbered 9, after V lost 11 bases and J lost 3 bases. Germline V CDR1 and CDR2: MNHNS, SASEGT. CDR3 loop: CASSPGQGYYGYTF. In DNA form, the CDR3 reads TGTGCCTCCAGCCCGGGACAGGGGTACTATGGCTACACCTTC.

V and J are TRBV7-9 and TRBJ2-5; maybe TRBD2 (7 bases). The CDR3 is 15 amino acids. Germline V gene lookup returns CDR1 SEHNR and CDR2 FQNEAQ (reference sequence). V lost 3 bases, J lost 5 bases, and 16 bases lay in between. In DNA form, the CDR3 reads TGTGCCAGCAGCTTCTCCGGCGGGGGCCTTGAGACCCAGTACTTC. It specifies CASSFSGGGLETQYF. The variable domain in full, with the rest retrieved from reference TRBV7-9 and TRBJ2-5, is DTGVSQNPRHKITKRGQNVTFRCDPISEHNRLYWYRQTLGQGPEFLTYFQNEAQLEKSRLLSDRFSAERPKGSFSTLEIQRTEQGDSAMYLCASSFSGGGLETQYFGPGTRLLVL.

With respect to this clone: Other DNA variants within this sample encode the same CDR3. The genes are TRBV4-3 and TRBJ2-5, with D hard to call. With 1 base removed from V and 5 bases from J, the gap between germline ends came to 8 bases. This CDR3 has 13 residues. Per the germline V gene, CDR1 is LGHNA and CDR2 is YSLEER. The CDR3, as DNA: TGCGCCAGCAGCCAAGCCGCGGAGGAGACCCAGTACTTC. Translating it yields CASSQAAEETQYF.